This entry lists 13 T cell receptor beta chains sequenced from one sample in a study of T cell repertoires in cytomegalovirus infection. Their cognate antigens are unknown. From the reads, TCRdb called clonotypes with MiXCR, one entry per CDR3 protein. Here the sample spans fewer than 55,000 distinct CDR3 sequences, around a fifth being singletons. The material sequenced was CD8+ T cells from cultured PBMCs, taken from culture after CMV antigen stimulation. The receptors derive from a human donor in good health (CMV status not recorded). Some clones in this sample may be carry-over from other donors' samples.

The J gene is TRBJ2-1, the V gene TRBV12-3 or TRBV12-4; D call uncertain. This CDR3 region has 11 residues. V lost 6 bases, J lost 5 bases, and 5 bases lay in between. The CDR3 reads CASSPDNEQFF. The CDR3 coding sequence is TGTGCCAGCAGCCCTGACAATGAGCAGTTCTTC.

V is TRBV7-6 and J is TRBJ2-7, with D possibly matching TRBD1 (5 bases). The CDR3 length is 17 residues. V was shortened by 0 bases and J by 1 base, with 16 bases between the two germline ends. Germline V gene data show CDR1 as SGHVS and CDR2 as FNYEAQ. CDR3 in amino acids: CASSLARGRVQSYEQYF. The DNA of the CDR3 is TGTGCCAGCAGCTTAGCTCGCGGCAGGGTGCAGTCCTACGAGCAGTACTTC.

This chain links TRBV27 with TRBJ1-1, with 9 bases that match TRBD1. The V gene's germline CDR1 is MNHEY and CDR2 SMNVEV (reference sequence). The CDR3 sequence is 14 residues long. With V trimmed by 8 bases and J by 4 bases, 8 bases remained unmatched. This CDR3 reads CASGYPTGGTEAFF. The CDR3 DNA follows: TGTGCCAGCGGGTACCCGACAGGGGGCACTGAAGCTTTCTTT.

The genes are TRBV7-2 and TRBJ2-2; 8 positions match TRBD2. The V and J ends lost 5 bases and 4 bases, in that order; junction bases with no gene match: 6. The CDR3 runs 15 residues. Per germline, CDR1 SGHTA and CDR2 FQGNSA. The CDR3 spells CASSAGGARTGELFF. Here the CDR3 DNA reads TGTGCCAGCAGCGCCGGGGGGGCTCGCACCGGGGAGCTGTTTTTT. The full variable domain, with the rest looked up from reference TRBV7-2 and TRBJ2-2, is GAGVSQSPSNKVTEKGKDVELRCDPISGHTALYWYRQSLGQGLEFLIYFQGNSAPDKSGLPSDRFSAERTGGSVSTLTIQRTQQEDSAVYLCASSAGGARTGELFFGEGSRLTVL.

This clonotype has just a few counts. This sequence joins TRBV7-2 and TRBJ2-7, with TRBD1 identical over 12 bases. The germline V gene encodes CDR1 SGHTA and CDR2 FQGNSA. Trimming removed 6 bases from V and 4 bases from J; junction bases left unmatched: 7. The CDR3 extends over 15 amino acids. The CDR3 DNA is TGTGCCAGCAGGGCCGGGACAGGGGGCTTTTACGAGCAGTACTTC. Translation gives CASRAGTGGFYEQYF.

The V and J genes are TRBV7-8 and TRBJ2-1; 7 positions match TRBD1. This CDR3 region has 15 residues. V dropped 6 bases and J dropped 4; count of bases not matched to a gene: 9. Germline V gene sequence: CDR1 SGHVS, CDR2 FQNEAQ. The CDR3 sequence: CASRKQGHVYNEQFF. CDR3 nucleotide sequence: TGTGCCAGCAGGAAACAGGGGCACGTTTACAATGAGCAGTTCTTC.

The chain uses TRBV7-9 and TRBJ1-4; no firm D call. The germline gives CDR1 SEHNR, CDR2 FQNEAQ (reference sequence). The CDR3 has 13 amino acids. Trimming cost V 7 bases and J 7 bases, with 13 bases left between them. The CDR3: CASTINQIEKLFF. Here the CDR3 DNA reads TGTGCCAGCACCATAAACCAAATTGAAAAACTGTTTTTT.

This clonotype was seen a few times. The V call is TRBV5-5, the J call TRBJ2-3; 7 bases fit TRBD1. After removal of 4 bases from V and 0 bases from J, the junction contained 11 bases not matched to a gene. Germline V lookup: CDR1 SGHKS, CDR2 YYEKEE (reference sequence). This CDR3 is built from 17 residues. The CDR3 coding sequence is TGTGCCAGCAGCCCAAAACAGGGGTCATACAGCACAGATACGCAGTATTTT. Amino acid sequence: CASSPKQGSYSTDTQYF.

V gene TRBV7-9 combines with J gene TRBJ1-1; no firm D call. The CDR3 extends over 13 amino acids. V was shortened by 10 bases and J by 1 base, with 13 bases between the two germline ends. Germline lookup yields CDR1 SEHNR and CDR2 FQNEAQ (reference sequence). The CDR3 is CAIIGISNTEAFF. The CDR3 bases are TGTGCCATTATAGGGATATCGAACACTGAAGCTTTCTTT.

This clonotype was seen a few times. V usage is TRBV6-5 and J usage is TRBJ1-5; D gene unclear. The germline V and J ends were trimmed by 6 bases and 6 bases, with 12 bases remaining between them. The CDR3 runs 13 residues. Germline values: CDR1 MNHEY, CDR2 SVGAGI. Here the CDR3 reads CASRAGSAQPQHF. CDR3 nucleotide sequence: TGTGCCAGCAGGGCGGGGAGCGCTCAGCCCCAGCATTTT.

This clonotype was detected a few times. J is TRBJ1-1 and V is TRBV30; 9 bases are a match to TRBD1. The CDR3 totals 15 residues. Germline loops: CDR1 GTSNPN, CDR2 SVGIG (reference sequence). J lost 1 base, V lost 4 bases, and 7 bases had no gene match. CDR3 protein: CAWMGQGYRNTEAFF. The CDR3 bases are TGTGCCTGGATGGGACAGGGCTATCGGAACACTGAAGCTTTCTTT.

The chain carries TRBV7-2 and TRBJ1-2; no clear D gene. The CDR3 sequence is 15 residues long. Germline assignment: CDR1 SGHTA and CDR2 FQGNSA. Trimming pared 5 bases from V and 0 bases from J, leaving 13 bases between. CDR3 in DNA: TGTGCCAGCAGCGGGCAGGACCTGGCTAACTATGGCTACACCTTC. This gives the protein CASSGQDLANYGYTF.

The V and J genes are TRBV14 and TRBJ2-7, with 7 bases lining up with TRBD1. Germline lookup yields CDR1 SGHDN and CDR2 FVKESK. The V gene end was trimmed by 10 bases and the J gene end by 0 bases; junction bases not matched to a gene: 12. The CDR3 contains 15 residues. The DNA for the CDR3 is TGTGCCAACTCACCCTCCCGGGACAGCTCCTACGAGCAGTACTTC. As protein: CANSPSRDSSYEQYF.